The entry that follows covers one TCR beta chain sequence. The target antigen is unknown. Other nucleotide sequences in the sample specify the same CDR3. Every contributor of samples was a Caucasian grown-up residing in Nashville, Tennessee. The study separated CD4+ cells into CD45RA+ naive and CD45RA-negative memory subsets. This entry is derived from a study of shared clonotypes between healthy human individuals. Broader study findings: Some naive CD4 clonotypes, roughly 5%, turned up in common across a few donors.

The authors distributed each subset's genomic DNA evenly over several immunoSEQ plates. Assay: immunoSEQ multiplex PCR; the TCRdb copy retains only in-frame clones and omits some. The sample includes about 680,000 clones, about 80% of them seen just once. The receptor's source is a woman aged 25 to 39 in good health. Sequences were obtained from memory CD4+ T cells sorted from blood. Subset: CD45RA-negative fraction.

CDR3 sequence reads: CASSLGTGGLEQYF. CDR3 in DNA: TGCGCCAGCAGCCTCGGGACAGGGGGCCTCGAGCAGTACTTC. V and J are TRBV5-1 and TRBJ2-7, with 12 bases aligning to TRBD1. The V segment lost 4 bases and the J segment 6 bases; nucleotides outside the gene matches: 5. The length of the CDR3 is 14 residues. Germline loops: CDR1 SGHRS, CDR2 YFSETQ.